Below are 25 T cell receptor beta chains sequenced from a single sample in a study of T cells in Graves' hyperthyroidism and ophthalmopathy. Amplified TCR beta CDR3 regions came from RNA transcripts. When the TCR CDR3 underwent first-round RT-PCR, the HTBI primer set was used. TCRdb recomputed calls from the multiplex PCR reads with MiXCR, one row per CDR3 protein. The sample has approximately 630,000 distinct CDR3 sequences; 16% are singletons. Material for sequencing was blood. These receptors were taken from a woman in her 30s with Graves' hyperthyroidism.

This clonotype has a handful of counts. The CDR3 loop reads CRAGQGFFSYNSPLHF. In DNA form, the CDR3 reads TGCAGGGCGGGACAGGGGTTTTTCTCCTATAATTCACCCCTCCACTTT. The chain carries TRBV20-1 and TRBJ1-6, with 10 bases aligning to TRBD1. CDR1 and CDR2 (germline): DFQATT, SNEGSKA (reference sequence). This CDR3 spans 16 amino acids.

This clonotype was observed a few times. V is TRBV2 and J is TRBJ1-3, with a weak D call TRBD1 (5 bases). The germline CDR1 and CDR2 sequences are SNHLY and FYNNEI. The CDR3 has 16 residues. The V end was cut by 3 bases, the J end by 0 bases, with 12 bases between. The CDR3 loop is CASSENRISSGNTIYF. Written as DNA, the CDR3 is TGTGCCAGCAGTGAGAACAGGATTAGCTCTGGAAACACCATATATTTT.

The sample holds many counts of this clonotype. This chain uses TRBV30 with TRBJ2-7, with D possibly called TRBD1 or TRBD2 (5 bases each). The CDR3 covers 11 residues. The V gene lost 1 base and the J gene lost 8 bases, with 9 bases spanning the gap. Germline assignment: CDR1 GTSNPN and CDR2 SVGIG (reference sequence). For the CDR3, the DNA is TGTGCCTGGAGTGCTCAGGGACAGCAGTACTTC. This gives the protein CAWSAQGQQYF.

V and J are TRBV4-1 and TRBJ2-7; 10 bases are shared with TRBD1. V gave up 4 bases and J gave up 4 bases; unmatched junction bases: 4. The germline CDR1 and CDR2 sequences are MGHRA and YSYEKL. The CDR3 length is 14 residues. The CDR3 sequence is CASSRMGQGYEQYF. CDR3 DNA: TGCGCCAGCAGCCGGATGGGACAGGGGTACGAGCAGTACTTC.

The V and J genes are TRBV7-9 and TRBJ1-2, with D possibly being TRBD1 (6 bases). Germline V lookup: CDR1 SEHNR, CDR2 FQNEAQ (reference sequence). Trimming removed 5 bases from V and 4 bases from J, with 17 bases in between. The CDR3 length is 15 residues. In DNA, the CDR3 is TGTGCCAGCAGCCAAACCGGTCAGGGGAGCTATGGCTACACCTTC. It codes for CASSQTGQGSYGYTF.

This clonotype was found many times. The rearrangement links TRBV6-1 to TRBJ1-4; a weak D match, TRBD1 (6 bases). Germline CDR1 reads MNHNS; CDR2 reads SASEGT. CDR3 length: 14 residues. V dropped 6 bases and J dropped 7 bases, with 15 bases sitting between them. CDR3 bases: TGTGCCAGCAGATCGAGGGGGGGCGGTGAAAAACTGTTTTTT. Protein: CASRSRGGGEKLFF.

This clonotype has ten or more counts. This rearrangement joins TRBV7-9 to TRBJ2-2; D may be TRBD2 (6 bases). V was pared by 3 bases and J by 6 bases, with 14 bases between. Germline assignment: CDR1 SEHNR and CDR2 FQNEAQ (reference sequence). This CDR3 contains 15 residues. DNA of the CDR3: TGTGCCAGCAGCTTCCGACTAGTCTCGTCCGGGGAGCTGTTTTTT. Translation gives CASSFRLVSSGELFF.

The chain links TRBV7-4 to TRBJ1-1, with D perhaps matching TRBD1 (5 bases). The CDR3 has 24 amino acids. Germline CDR1 SGHVT, CDR2 SQSDAQ. Trimming shortened V by 5 bases and J by 0 bases, and 40 bases separated the two germline ends. For the CDR3, the DNA is TGTGCCAGCAGCCCGACGTTCAGGCGTGGGTTAGTGGGTGAGTCCGGGGCGATGAACACTGAAGCTTTCTTT. Amino acids: CASSPTFRRGLVGESGAMNTEAFF.

This rearrangement joins TRBV6-4 to TRBJ2-2; 11 positions agree with TRBD2. This CDR3 contains 14 residues. The V segment lost 5 bases and the J segment 4 bases; nucleotides outside the gene matches: 0. Germline CDR1 MRHNA, CDR2 SNTAGT. Written as DNA, the CDR3 is TGTGCCAGCAGTACTAGCGGGAGCACCGGGGAGCTGTTTTTT. The encoded protein is CASSTSGSTGELFF.

This chain links TRBV20-1 with TRBJ1-1, with D unresolved. The CDR3 has 13 residues. The germline gives CDR1 DFQATT, CDR2 SNEGSKA (reference sequence). V was shortened by 3 bases and J by 4 bases, with 12 bases between the two germline ends. The CDR3: CSASGRRSTEAFF. The CDR3 bases are TGCAGTGCTAGCGGCAGGAGGAGCACTGAAGCTTTCTTT.

This clonotype was observed a few times. V usage is TRBV4-1 and J usage is TRBJ1-2, with no clear D. The CDR3 has 15 residues. Trimming pared 2 bases from V and 2 bases from J, leaving 12 bases between. Germline CDR1 and CDR2: MGHRA and YSYEKL. The CDR3 nucleotides are TGCGCCAGCAGCCAATGGAGGGATGGCAACTATGGCTACACCTTC. Encoded protein: CASSQWRDGNYGYTF.

The chain combines TRBV7-3 with TRBJ2-1; 10 positions match TRBD2. Germline V lookup: CDR1 SGHTA, CDR2 FQGTGA. This CDR3 has 15 residues. Trimming cost V 5 bases and J 7 bases; bases outside gene matches: 8. The CDR3 region is CASSARLAGLNEQFF. The CDR3, as DNA: TGTGCCAGCAGCGCCAGACTAGCGGGTCTAAATGAGCAGTTCTTC.

The genes are TRBV28 and TRBJ2-7; the match to TRBD1 covers 7 bases. The CDR3 consists of 12 residues. Germline V CDR1 and CDR2: MDHEN, SYDVKM. The J segment lost 3 bases and the V segment lost 11 bases, leaving 7 bases of the junction unmatched. CDR3 DNA sequence: TGTGCCTCGGGACAGATTTTCTACGAGCAGTACTTC. Encoded protein: CASGQIFYEQYF. The variable domain in full, completed from reference TRBV28 and TRBJ2-7, reads DVKVTQSSRYLVKRTGEKVFLECVQDMDHENMFWYRQDPGLGLRLIYFSYDVKMKEKGDIPEGYSVSREKKERFSLILESASTNQTSMYLCASGQIFYEQYFGPGTRLTVT.

The genes are TRBV6-1 and TRBJ2-1, with D uncertain. Germline CDR1 and CDR2: MNHNS and SASEGT. This CDR3 is built from 13 residues. V was clipped by 3 bases and J by 8 bases, with 11 bases between them. DNA for the CDR3: TGTGCCAGCAGTGAGACCTTTTTGGATGAGCAGTTCTTC. It encodes CASSETFLDEQFF.

The J gene is TRBJ2-7, the V gene TRBV19; 7 bases map to TRBD1. The length of the CDR3 is 15 residues. Germline trimming cut 3 bases from V and 4 bases from J; bases unmatched to any gene: 9. The V gene's germline CDR1 is LNHDA and CDR2 SQIVND (reference sequence). CDR3 nucleotide sequence: TGTGCCAGTAGTATCCGGCACAGGGGTGGGTACGAGCAGTACTTC. Amino acid sequence: CASSIRHRGGYEQYF.

This chain connects TRBV5-6 to TRBJ1-5; TRBD1 is a possible D gene (6 bases). Trimming stripped 4 bases from V and 2 bases from J, with 13 bases between. Germline CDR1 SGHDT, CDR2 YYEEEE. The length of the CDR3 is 15 residues. The CDR3 sequence is CASSGTGSGNQPQHF. The CDR3 DNA is TGTGCCAGCAGCGGTACAGGGTCGGGCAATCAGCCCCAGCATTTT.

There are many counts of this clonotype. V usage is TRBV12-5 and J usage is TRBJ1-1; TRBD1 might be the D (6 bases). This CDR3 is built from 13 residues. V was clipped by 5 bases and J by 0 bases, with 7 bases between them. The germline V gene has CDR1 LGHNT and CDR2 FRNRAP. The CDR3 loop is CASGRQVNTEAFF. CDR3 coding DNA: TGTGCTAGTGGTAGACAGGTGAACACTGAAGCTTTCTTT.

This clonotype came up a few times. The J gene is TRBJ2-1, the V gene TRBV11-2; the match to TRBD2 covers 8 bases. Germline V gene sequence: CDR1 SGHAT, CDR2 FQNNGV. The CDR3 is 17 residues long. Trimming took 4 bases from V and 0 from J; bases not matched to a gene: 8. CDR3 DNA: TGTGCCAGCAGCTACTACTCTACTAGCGGCTCCTACAATGAGCAGTTCTTC. It yields the protein CASSYYSTSGSYNEQFF. The entire variable domain, with the rest obtained from reference TRBV11-2 and TRBJ2-1, is as follows: EAGVAQSPRYKIIEKRQSVAFWCNPISGHATLYWYQQILGQGPKLLIQFQNNGVVDDSQLPKDRFSAERLKGVDSTLKIQPAKLEDSAVYLCASSYYSTSGSYNEQFFGPGTRLTVL.

This clonotype has more than one count but fewer than ten. The J gene is TRBJ2-1, the V gene TRBV20-1; the D gene is possibly TRBD2 (6 bases). The CDR3 spans 15 residues. CDR1 and CDR2 from the germline V gene are DFQATT and SNEGSKA (reference sequence). Trimming pared 0 bases from V and 7 bases from J, leaving 16 bases between. For the CDR3, the DNA is TGCAGTGCTAGAGACCGGGACTTCCTCATTAATGAGCAGTTCTTC. Translation: CSARDRDFLINEQFF.

As to this clonotype: A much larger clone lies a single base off, so this may be a read error. The chain couples TRBV7-9 to TRBJ2-3, with 7 bases that match TRBD1. V trimming: 5 bases; J trimming: 5 bases; junction bases outside the gene matches: 7. Germline V lookup: CDR1 SEHNR, CDR2 FQNEAQ (reference sequence). The CDR3 runs to 14 residues. Here the CDR3 DNA reads TGTGCCAGCAGCATCCACAGGGGCCTAGATACGCAGTATTTT. Its translation is CASSIHRGLDTQYF.

CDR3 loop: CSASLIGVGYEQYF. The CDR3 DNA follows: TGCAGTGCTAGCCTCATCGGGGTCGGCTACGAGCAGTACTTC. The V gene is TRBV20-1, the J gene TRBJ2-7, with D possibly TRBD2 on 5 matching bases. CDR1 is DFQATT, CDR2 SNEGSKA, per germline (reference sequence). There are 14 residues in the CDR3. With 3 bases removed from V and 3 bases from J, the gap between germline ends came to 15 bases.

This clonotype was recorded a few times. The chain carries TRBV6-1 and TRBJ1-5, with 8 bases that match TRBD1. CDR1 is MNHNS and CDR2 is SASEGT in the germline V gene. The CDR3 has 14 residues. Germline trimming cut 7 bases from V and 3 bases from J; bases unmatched to any gene: 5. The CDR3 DNA follows: TGTGCCAGCACCGCGGACAGGGTCAATCAGCCCCAGCATTTT. Amino acid sequence: CASTADRVNQPQHF.

This clonotype was seen a handful of times. The genes are TRBV5-4 and TRBJ2-1; TRBD2 aligns across 7 bases. With 0 bases clipped from V and 0 bases from J, the junction kept 9 bases outside the gene matches. Per the germline V gene, CDR1 is SGHNT and CDR2 is YYREEE (reference sequence). The CDR3 is 18 amino acids. The CDR3 coding sequence is TGTGCCAGCAGCTTGGTGGCTAGCGGAGACAGCTCCTACAATGAGCAGTTCTTC. Its translation is CASSLVASGDSSYNEQFF.

This clonotype was seen at least ten times. This chain uses TRBV6-1 with TRBJ2-1, with 7 bases matching TRBD2. After removal of 11 bases from V and 3 bases from J, the junction contained 10 bases not matched to a gene. Germline V CDR1 and CDR2: MNHNS, SASEGT. The CDR3 is made up of 14 amino acids. CDR3 DNA: TGTGCCGGACTATTAACTAGCGTCTACAATGAGCAGTTCTTC. It yields the protein CAGLLTSVYNEQFF.

The chain joins TRBV29-1 to TRBJ2-1; no firm D call. The V gene lost 7 bases and the J gene lost 5 bases, with 6 bases spanning the gap. CDR1 is SQVTM, CDR2 ANQGSEA, per germline. The CDR3 contains 10 residues. Written as DNA, the CDR3 is TGCAGCGCCTATAACAATGAGCAGTTCTTC. Protein product: CSAYNNEQFF.